This passage covers 4 T cell receptor beta chains from one sample sequenced in a study of shared clonotypes between healthy human individuals. TCRdb's table, derived via immunoSEQ multiplex PCR, lists solely in-frame clones and lacks some. The sample has about 2.5 million clones; around 92% are singletons. The sequenced material came from naive CD4+ T cells from PBMCs. Subset given: CD45RA+ positively selected. The receptors were gathered from a man aged 18 to 35 in good health. Some clones in this sample may be carry-over from other donors' samples.

The chain links TRBV5-1 to TRBJ2-2; 11 positions match TRBD2. This CDR3 has 14 residues. Unmatched junction bases numbered 5, after V lost 9 bases and J lost 4 bases. Germline V gives CDR1 SGHRS, CDR2 YFSETQ. Here the CDR3 DNA reads TGCGCCACCGGGACTAGCGGTGGCACCGGGGAGCTGTTTTTT. As protein: CATGTSGGTGELFF.

The chain is built from TRBV6-6 and TRBJ2-3; 7 positions agree with TRBD1. The germline V gene encodes CDR1 MNHNY and CDR2 SVGAGI (reference sequence). V lost 7 bases to trimming and J lost 1 base; unmatched junction nucleotides: 8. This CDR3 contains 15 residues. The CDR3 spells CASNYPTGGTDTQYF. CDR3 DNA: TGTGCCAGCAACTACCCTACAGGGGGCACAGATACGCAGTATTTT.

The rearrangement joins TRBV28 to TRBJ1-1; no firm D call. Germline CDR1 is MDHEN and CDR2 is SYDVKM. V was shortened by 4 bases and J by 2 bases, with 8 bases between the two germline ends. This CDR3 has 13 amino acids. For the CDR3, the DNA is TGTGCCAGCAGTTCACGGCCTAACACTGAAGCTTTCTTT. This codes for CASSSRPNTEAFF.

About this clone itself: The sample has other DNA sequences that encode this CDR3 too. The J gene is TRBJ1-5, the V gene TRBV9; no definite D call. Germline V lookup: CDR1 SGDLS, CDR2 YYNGEE. The CDR3 sequence is 14 residues long. V gave up 0 bases and J gave up 6 bases, with 10 bases separating them. The CDR3 region is CASSVGQSGQPQHF. CDR3 DNA sequence: TGTGCCAGCAGCGTAGGACAATCCGGTCAGCCCCAGCATTTT. The full variable domain, its missing parts supplied by reference TRBV9 and TRBJ1-5, is DSGVTQTPKHLITATGQRVTLRCSPRSGDLSVYWYQQSLDQGLQFLIQYYNGEERAKGNILERFSAQQFPDLHSELNLSSLELGDSALYFCASSVGQSGQPQHFGDGTRLSIL.